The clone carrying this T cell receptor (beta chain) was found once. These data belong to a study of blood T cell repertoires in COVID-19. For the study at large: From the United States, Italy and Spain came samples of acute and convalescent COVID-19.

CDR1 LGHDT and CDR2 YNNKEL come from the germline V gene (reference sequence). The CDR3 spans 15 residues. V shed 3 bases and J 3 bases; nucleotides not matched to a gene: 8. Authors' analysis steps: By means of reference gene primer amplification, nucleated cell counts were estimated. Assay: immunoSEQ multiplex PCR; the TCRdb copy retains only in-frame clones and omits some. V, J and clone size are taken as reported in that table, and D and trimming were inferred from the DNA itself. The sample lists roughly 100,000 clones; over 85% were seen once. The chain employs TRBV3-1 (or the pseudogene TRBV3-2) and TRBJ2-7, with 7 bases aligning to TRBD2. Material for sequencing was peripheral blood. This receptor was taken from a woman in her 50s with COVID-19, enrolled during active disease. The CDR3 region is CASSHPVAGVYEQYF. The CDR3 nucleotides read TGTGCCAGCAGCCATCCGGTGGCGGGAGTCTACGAGCAGTACTTC.